Listed below are T cell receptor beta chains from one sample, sequenced in a study of blood T cell repertoires in COVID-19. Sequencing was performed with immunoSEQ multiplex PCR; in TCRdb, only in-frame clones are kept and a portion is missing. The sample yields hundreds of thousands of clones, more than 75% seen once. The sample consisted of peripheral blood. Receptors originate from a woman older than 75 with COVID-19, enrolled during active disease. The conserved cysteine and the conserved F or W are not part of the CDR3 here. Fields, in order: V gene, clone size, J gene, CDR3 protein. The size entry is marked missing in some rows and otherwise reads once, few, many or a size class.

TRBV28	NA	TRBJ1-1	ASSFVANTEAF
TRBV27	NA	TRBJ2-4	ASSFRGLGKNIQY
TRBV2	NA	TRBJ1-6	ASSDQGRNSPLH
TRBV5-1	NA	TRBJ2-3	ASGYSPDTQY
TRBV5-1	NA	TRBJ2-2	ASSSRTSGGAGGELF
TRBV19	NA	TRBJ2-1	ASKTAGGTYNEQF
TRBV18	NA	TRBJ2-1	ASSRDRAYVDNEQF
TRBV10-2	few	TRBJ1-1	ASQRSAF
TRBV5-6	once	TRBJ2-6	ASSYRVSGANVLT
TRBV11-2	NA	TRBJ2-7	ASSLEYRGGPYEQY
TRBV4-1	NA	TRBJ1-2	ASSQAGGSGYGYT
TRBV6-2/TRBV6-3	NA	TRBJ2-3	ASSTRGAGTDTQY
TRBV5-1	NA	TRBJ2-2	ASRPANTGELF
TRBV9	once	TRBJ2-1	ASSVTGSWNEQF
TRBV29-1	NA	TRBJ2-7	SVGQHFYEQY
TRBV29-1	NA	TRBJ2-3	SVDTGMTDTQY
TRBV29-1	NA	TRBJ1-1	SVRRQGNTEAF
TRBV19	NA	TRBJ2-2	ASSRWYPPTSPGELF
TRBV27	NA	TRBJ2-3	ASSDRDRGRGVGTDTQY
TRBV5-1	NA	TRBJ1-6	ASSLTGQGSSYNSPLH
TRBV5-4	NA	TRBJ1-1	ASSLDGGYTEAF
TRBV19	NA	TRBJ1-5	ASSLKTAFGEPQH
TRBV14	few	TRBJ1-3	ASSQGRVGNTIY
TRBV29-1	NA	TRBJ1-2	SVGNAGGGYGYT
TRBV5-1	NA	TRBJ2-1	ASSLEQESSYNEQF
TRBV19	NA	TRBJ1-5	ASTGEGNQPQH
TRBV18	NA	TRBJ1-1	ASSPNTMNTEAF
TRBV7-2	NA	TRBJ1-3	ASSPTPTSSGNTIY
TRBV5-1	NA	TRBJ1-4	ASSFRESNEKLF
TRBV5-1	NA	TRBJ1-1	ASSSSIQGAVGAEAF
TRBV6-5	NA	TRBJ2-5	ASSRTGGETQY
TRBV28	NA	TRBJ2-1	ASSLPSGNEQF
TRBV3-1/TRBV3-2	NA	TRBJ1-4	ASSQWDRANEKLF
TRBV27	few	TRBJ2-2	ASSLRRTGELF
TRBV12-3/TRBV12-4	NA	TRBJ2-1	ASSSTGYNEQF
TRBV5-8	NA	TRBJ2-2	ASSKGQGNTGELF
TRBV10-3	NA	TRBJ1-1	ATQGQGTEAF
TRBV3-1/TRBV3-2	NA	TRBJ1-6	ASSQGQQNSPLH
TRBV7-2	once	TRBJ2-1	ASSSGQGLYNEQF
TRBV27	NA	TRBJ1-1	ASSPYTENTEAF
TRBV24-1	once	TRBJ2-1	ATGGTGAYNEQF
TRBV6-2/TRBV6-3	few	TRBJ1-1	ASSYGPGVAEAF